This T cell receptor (beta chain) was obtained from a study of T-cell memory formation after mild COVID-19. Study-wide results and limits: Later expanders leaned toward CD4+, whereas clones contracting from day 15 to 85 were balanced CD4/CD8.

TCRdb independently ran MiXCR on the 5' RACE reads; one entry per CDR3 protein. The table lists more than 250,000 distinct CDR3 sequences, around 16% of them singletons. Points on this clonotype: The antigen is unknown.

The germline V gene encodes CDR1 SGHVS and CDR2 FNYEAQ. Trimming took off 7 bases at V and 2 bases at J, with 11 bases between the two ends. This CDR3 spans 13 amino acids. J is TRBJ2-5 and V is TRBV7-6; D gene uncertain. Input material: PBMCs or a T cell subset sorted from them (not recorded which). The receptor was derived from a man aged 18 to 30 who had mild COVID-19 (a few samples of this study predate the infection). Cell type and time point are not known. This CDR3 is CASNPGTQETQYF. CDR3 in DNA: TGTGCCAGCAACCCGGGCACACAAGAGACCCAGTACTTC.